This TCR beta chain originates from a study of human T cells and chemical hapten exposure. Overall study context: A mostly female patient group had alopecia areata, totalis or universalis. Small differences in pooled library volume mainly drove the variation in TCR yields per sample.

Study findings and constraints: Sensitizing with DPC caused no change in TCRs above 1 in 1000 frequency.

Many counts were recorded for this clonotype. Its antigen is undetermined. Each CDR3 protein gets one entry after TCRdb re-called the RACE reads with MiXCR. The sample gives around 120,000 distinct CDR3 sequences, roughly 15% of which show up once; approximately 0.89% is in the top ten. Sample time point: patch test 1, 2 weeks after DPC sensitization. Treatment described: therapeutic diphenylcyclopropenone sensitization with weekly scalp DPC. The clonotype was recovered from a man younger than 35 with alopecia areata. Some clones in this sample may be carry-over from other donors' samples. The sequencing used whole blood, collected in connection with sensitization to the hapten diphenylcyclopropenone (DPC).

The CDR3 DNA sequence: TGCAGCGTTGATTGGGGGCAAGGGGCCAACGTCCTGACTTTC. This sequence encodes CSVDWGQGANVLTF. This chain uses TRBV29-1 with TRBJ2-6; possible D gene TRBD1, 6 bases. The CDR3 runs to 14 residues. Germline assignment: CDR1 SQVTM and CDR2 ANQGSEA. V was pared by 3 bases and J by 4 bases, with 10 bases between.